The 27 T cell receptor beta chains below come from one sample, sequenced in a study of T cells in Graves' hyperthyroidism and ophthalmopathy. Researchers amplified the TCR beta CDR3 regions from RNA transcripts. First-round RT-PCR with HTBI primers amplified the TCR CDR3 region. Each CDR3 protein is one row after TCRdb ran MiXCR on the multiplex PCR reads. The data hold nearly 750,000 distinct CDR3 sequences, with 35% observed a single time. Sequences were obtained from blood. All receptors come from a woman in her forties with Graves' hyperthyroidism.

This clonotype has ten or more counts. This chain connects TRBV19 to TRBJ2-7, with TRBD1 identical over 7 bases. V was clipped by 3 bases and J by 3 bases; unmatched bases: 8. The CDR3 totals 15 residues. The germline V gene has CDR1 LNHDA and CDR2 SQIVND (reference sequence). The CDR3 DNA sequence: TGTGCCAGTAGTATCCTAACAGGGGCGAACTACGAGCAGTACTTC. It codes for CASSILTGANYEQYF.

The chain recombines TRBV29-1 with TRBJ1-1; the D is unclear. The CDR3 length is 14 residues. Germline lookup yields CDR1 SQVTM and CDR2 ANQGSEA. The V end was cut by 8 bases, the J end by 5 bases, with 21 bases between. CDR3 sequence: CSSEAPGLGTEAFF. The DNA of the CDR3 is TGCAGCAGTGAAGCGCCGGGGTTGGGGACTGAAGCTTTCTTT.

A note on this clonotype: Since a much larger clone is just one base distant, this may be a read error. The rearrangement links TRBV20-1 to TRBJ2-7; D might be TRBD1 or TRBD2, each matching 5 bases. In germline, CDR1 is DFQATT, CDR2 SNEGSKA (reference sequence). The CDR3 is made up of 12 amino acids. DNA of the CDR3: TGCAGTGCTTCGGGGACCCCCTACGGGCAGTACTTC. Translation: CSASGTPYGQYF.

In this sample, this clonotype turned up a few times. CDR3 nucleotides: TGCGCCAGCAGAGACGGGCTAGCGAACACCGGGGAGCTGTTTTTT. It codes for CASRDGLANTGELFF. This rearrangement joins TRBV10-1 to TRBJ2-2; no definite D call. CDR3 length: 15 amino acids. The V gene's germline CDR1 is WNHNN and CDR2 SYGVQD (reference sequence). V was trimmed by 6 bases and J by 0 bases, leaving 11 bases between them.

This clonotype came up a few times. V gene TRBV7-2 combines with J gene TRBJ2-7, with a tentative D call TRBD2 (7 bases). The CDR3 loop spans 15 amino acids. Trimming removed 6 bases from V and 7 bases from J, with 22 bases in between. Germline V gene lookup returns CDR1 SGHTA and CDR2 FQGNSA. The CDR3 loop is CASSQKGGGPLEQYF. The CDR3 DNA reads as TGTGCCAGCAGTCAAAAAGGGGGAGGGCCTTTGGAGCAGTACTTC.

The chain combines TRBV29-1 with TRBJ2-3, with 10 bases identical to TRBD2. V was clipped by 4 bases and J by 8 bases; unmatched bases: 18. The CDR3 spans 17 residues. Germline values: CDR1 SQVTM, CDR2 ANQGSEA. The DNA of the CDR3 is TGCAGCGTTGCCCTAGCGGGGGAGTATAACCCTGCGGGTACGCAGTATTTT. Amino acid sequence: CSVALAGEYNPAGTQYF.

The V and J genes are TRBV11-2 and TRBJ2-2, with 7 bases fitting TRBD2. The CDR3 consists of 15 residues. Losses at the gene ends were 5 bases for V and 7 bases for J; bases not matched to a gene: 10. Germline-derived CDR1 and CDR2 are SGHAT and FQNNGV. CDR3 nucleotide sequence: TGTGCCAGCAGCCCGTTTCGGGGGGATGGCGGGGAGCTGTTTTTT. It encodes CASSPFRGDGGELFF.

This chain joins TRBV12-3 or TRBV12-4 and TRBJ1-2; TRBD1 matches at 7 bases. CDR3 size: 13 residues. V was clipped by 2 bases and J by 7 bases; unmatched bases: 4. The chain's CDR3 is CASSLPTGSGYTF. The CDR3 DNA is TGTGCCAGCAGTTTACCGACAGGGTCTGGCTACACCTTC.

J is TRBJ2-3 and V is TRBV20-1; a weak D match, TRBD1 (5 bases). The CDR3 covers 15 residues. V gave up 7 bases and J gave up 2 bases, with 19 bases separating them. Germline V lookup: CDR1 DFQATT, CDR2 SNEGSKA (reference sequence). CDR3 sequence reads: CSVKDRLIFTDTQYF. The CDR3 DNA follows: TGCAGTGTAAAAGACAGACTTATATTCACAGATACGCAGTATTTT.

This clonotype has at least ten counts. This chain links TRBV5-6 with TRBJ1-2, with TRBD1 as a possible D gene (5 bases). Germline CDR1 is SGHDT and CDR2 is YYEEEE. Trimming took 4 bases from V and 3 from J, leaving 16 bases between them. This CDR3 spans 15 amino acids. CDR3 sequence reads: CASSPDWGYDYGYTF. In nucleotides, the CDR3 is TGTGCCAGCAGCCCCGATTGGGGGTATGACTATGGCTACACCTTC.

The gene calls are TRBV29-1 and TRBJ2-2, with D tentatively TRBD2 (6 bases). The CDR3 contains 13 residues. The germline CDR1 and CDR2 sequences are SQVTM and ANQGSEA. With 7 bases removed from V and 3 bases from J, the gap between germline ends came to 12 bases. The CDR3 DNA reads TGCAGCGCCCTGCGGGGAGACACCGGGGAGCTGTTTTTT. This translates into CSALRGDTGELFF.

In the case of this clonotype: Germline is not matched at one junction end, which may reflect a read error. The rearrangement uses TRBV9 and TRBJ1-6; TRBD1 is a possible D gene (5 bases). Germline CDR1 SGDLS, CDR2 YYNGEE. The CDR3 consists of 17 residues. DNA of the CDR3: TGCGCCAGCAGCCAAGATTTTGCGCGGCGAGGGGAATCACCCCTCCACTTT. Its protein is CASSQDFARRGESPLHF.

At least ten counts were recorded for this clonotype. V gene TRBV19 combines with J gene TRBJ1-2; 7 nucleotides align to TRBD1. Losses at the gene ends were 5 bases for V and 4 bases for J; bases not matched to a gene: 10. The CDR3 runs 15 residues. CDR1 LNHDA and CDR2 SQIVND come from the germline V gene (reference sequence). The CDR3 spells CASSRIFGDSYGYTF. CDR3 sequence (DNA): TGTGCCAGTAGTCGTATCTTTGGGGACAGCTATGGCTACACCTTC.

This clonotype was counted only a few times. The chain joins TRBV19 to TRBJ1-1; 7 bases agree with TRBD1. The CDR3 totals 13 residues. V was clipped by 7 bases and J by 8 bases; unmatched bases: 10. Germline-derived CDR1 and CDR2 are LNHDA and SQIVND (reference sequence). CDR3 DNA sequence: TGTGCCAGTACCCCGAATCCGGGACAGGAAGCTTTCTTT. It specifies CASTPNPGQEAFF. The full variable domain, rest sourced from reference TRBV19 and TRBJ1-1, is DGGITQSPKYLFRKEGQNVTLSCEQNLNHDAMYWYRQDPGQGLRLIYYSQIVNDFQKGDIAEGYSVSREKKESFPLTVTSAQKNPTAFYLCASTPNPGQEAFFGQGTRLTVV.

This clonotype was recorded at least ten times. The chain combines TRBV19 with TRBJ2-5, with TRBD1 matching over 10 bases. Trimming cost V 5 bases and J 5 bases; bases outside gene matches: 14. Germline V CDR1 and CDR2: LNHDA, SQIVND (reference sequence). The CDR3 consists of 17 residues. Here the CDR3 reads CASSPSSGGTGDETQYF. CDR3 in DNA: TGTGCCAGTAGTCCCTCCTCTGGGGGGACAGGGGACGAGACCCAGTACTTC.

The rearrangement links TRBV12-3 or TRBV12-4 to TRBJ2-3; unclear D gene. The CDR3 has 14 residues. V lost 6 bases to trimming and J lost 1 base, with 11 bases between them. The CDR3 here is CASSPTHGTDTQYF. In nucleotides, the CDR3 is TGTGCCAGCAGCCCCACCCACGGCACAGATACGCAGTATTTT.

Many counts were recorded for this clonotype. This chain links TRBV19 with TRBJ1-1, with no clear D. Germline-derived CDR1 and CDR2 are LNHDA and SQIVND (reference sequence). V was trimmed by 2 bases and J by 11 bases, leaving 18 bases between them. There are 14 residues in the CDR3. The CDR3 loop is CASSISRQLSTAFF. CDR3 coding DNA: TGTGCCAGTAGTATATCGCGGCAGCTTAGTACGGCTTTCTTT.

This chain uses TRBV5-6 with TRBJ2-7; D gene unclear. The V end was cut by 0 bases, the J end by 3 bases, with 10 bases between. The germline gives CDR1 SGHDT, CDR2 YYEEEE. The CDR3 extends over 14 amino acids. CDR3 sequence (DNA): TGTGCCAGCAGCTTGGGGGCAGCCGACTACGAGCAGTACTTC. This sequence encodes CASSLGAADYEQYF. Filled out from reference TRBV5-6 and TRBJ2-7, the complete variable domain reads DAGVTQSPTHLIKTRGQQVTLRCSPKSGHDTVSWYQQALGQGPQFIFQYYEEEERQRGNFPDRFSGHQFPNYSSELNVNALLLGDSALYLCASSLGAADYEQYFGPGTRLTVT.

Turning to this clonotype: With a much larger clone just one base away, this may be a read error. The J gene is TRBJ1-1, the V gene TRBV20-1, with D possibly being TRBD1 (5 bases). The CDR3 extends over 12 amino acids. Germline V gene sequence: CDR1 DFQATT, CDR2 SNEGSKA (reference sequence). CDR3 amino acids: CSAREGQGRAFF. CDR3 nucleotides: TGCAGTGCCAGAGAGGGTCAGGGTCGGGCTTTCTTT.

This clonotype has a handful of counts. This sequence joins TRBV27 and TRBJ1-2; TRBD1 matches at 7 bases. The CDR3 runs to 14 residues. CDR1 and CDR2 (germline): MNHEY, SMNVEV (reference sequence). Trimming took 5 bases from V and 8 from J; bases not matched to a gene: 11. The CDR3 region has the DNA TGTGCCAGCAGTGCCGAGGGGGCTTGGCAAGGCTACACCTTC. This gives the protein CASSAEGAWQGYTF.

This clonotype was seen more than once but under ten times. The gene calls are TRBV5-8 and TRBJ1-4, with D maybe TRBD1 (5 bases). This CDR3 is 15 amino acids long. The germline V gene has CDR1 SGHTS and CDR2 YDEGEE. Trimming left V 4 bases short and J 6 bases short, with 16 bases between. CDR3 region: CASSASGTPDEKLFF. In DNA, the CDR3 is TGTGCCAGCAGCGCCTCGGGGACGCCGGATGAAAAACTGTTTTTT.

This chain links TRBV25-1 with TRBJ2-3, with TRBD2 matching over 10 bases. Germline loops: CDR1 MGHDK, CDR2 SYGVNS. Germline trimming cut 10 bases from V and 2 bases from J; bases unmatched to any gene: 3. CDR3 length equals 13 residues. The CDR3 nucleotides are TGTGCCACCCTAGCGGGGGCCACAGATACGCAGTATTTT. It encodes CATLAGATDTQYF. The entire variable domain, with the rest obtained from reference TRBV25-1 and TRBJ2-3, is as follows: EADIYQTPRYLVIGTGKKITLECSQTMGHDKMYWYQQDPGMELHLIHYSYGVNSTEKGDLSSESTVSRIRTEHFPLTLESARPSHTSQYLCATLAGATDTQYFGPGTRLTVL.

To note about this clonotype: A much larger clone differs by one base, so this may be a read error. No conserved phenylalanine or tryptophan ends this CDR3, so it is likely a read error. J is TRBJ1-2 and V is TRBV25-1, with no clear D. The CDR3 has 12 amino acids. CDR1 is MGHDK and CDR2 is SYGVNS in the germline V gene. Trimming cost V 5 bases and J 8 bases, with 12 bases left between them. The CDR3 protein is CASSNPIRGYTL. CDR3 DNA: TGTGCCAGCAGTAACCCCATCCGGGGCTACACCCTC.

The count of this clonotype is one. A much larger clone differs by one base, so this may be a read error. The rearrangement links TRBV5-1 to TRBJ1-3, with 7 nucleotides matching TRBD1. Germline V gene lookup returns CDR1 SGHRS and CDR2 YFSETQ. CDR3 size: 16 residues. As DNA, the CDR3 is TGCGCCGGCAGCTGGGACAGACTTCAGACTGGAAACACCATATATTTT. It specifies CAGSWDRLQTGNTIYF.

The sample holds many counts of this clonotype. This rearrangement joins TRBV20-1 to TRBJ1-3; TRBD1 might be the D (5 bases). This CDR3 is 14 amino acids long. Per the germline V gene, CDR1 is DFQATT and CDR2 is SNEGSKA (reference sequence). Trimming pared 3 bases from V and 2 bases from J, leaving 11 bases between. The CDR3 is CSASGGETGNTIYF. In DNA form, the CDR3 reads TGCAGTGCTAGCGGGGGGGAAACTGGAAACACCATATATTTT.

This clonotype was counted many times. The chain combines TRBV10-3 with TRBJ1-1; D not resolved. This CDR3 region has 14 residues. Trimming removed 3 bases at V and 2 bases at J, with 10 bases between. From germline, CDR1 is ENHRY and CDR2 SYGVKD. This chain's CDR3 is CAISDRKKNTEAFF. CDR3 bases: TGTGCCATCAGTGATAGGAAGAAAAACACTGAAGCTTTCTTT.

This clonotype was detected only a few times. The CDR3 spells CASSYRAVPTGELFF. DNA for the CDR3: TGTGCCAGCAGTTACAGGGCAGTACCCACCGGGGAGCTGTTTTTT. The chain carries TRBV6-6 and TRBJ2-2; D is ambiguous. Trimming left V 2 bases short and J 4 bases short, with 11 bases between. The germline V gene has CDR1 MNHNY and CDR2 SVGAGI (reference sequence). CDR3 size: 15 residues.